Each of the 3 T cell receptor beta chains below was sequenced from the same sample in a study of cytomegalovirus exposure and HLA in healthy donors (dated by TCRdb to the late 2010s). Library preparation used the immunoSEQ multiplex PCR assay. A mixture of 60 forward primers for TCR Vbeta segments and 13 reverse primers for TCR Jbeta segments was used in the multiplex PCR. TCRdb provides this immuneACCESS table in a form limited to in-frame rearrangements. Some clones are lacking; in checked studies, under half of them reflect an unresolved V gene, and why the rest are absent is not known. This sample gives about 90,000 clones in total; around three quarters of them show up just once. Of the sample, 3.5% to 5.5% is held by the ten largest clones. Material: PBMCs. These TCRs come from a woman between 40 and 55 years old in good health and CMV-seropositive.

CDR3 coding DNA: TGTGCCAGCAGCGTAGCGGGTACAATGAACACTGAAGCTTTCTTT. Translating gives CASSVAGTMNTEAFF. This rearrangement joins TRBV9 to TRBJ1-1; D gene uncertain. Germline CDR1 is SGDLS and CDR2 is YYNGEE. This CDR3 spans 15 amino acids. With 0 bases removed from V and 0 bases from J, the gap between germline ends came to 9 bases.

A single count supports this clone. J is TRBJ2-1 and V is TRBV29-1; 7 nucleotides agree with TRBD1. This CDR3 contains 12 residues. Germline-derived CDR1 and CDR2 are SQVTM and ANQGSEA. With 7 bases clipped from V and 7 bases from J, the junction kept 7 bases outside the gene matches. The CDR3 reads CSADRVVNEQFF. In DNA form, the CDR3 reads TGCAGCGCCGACAGGGTTGTAAATGAGCAGTTCTTC.

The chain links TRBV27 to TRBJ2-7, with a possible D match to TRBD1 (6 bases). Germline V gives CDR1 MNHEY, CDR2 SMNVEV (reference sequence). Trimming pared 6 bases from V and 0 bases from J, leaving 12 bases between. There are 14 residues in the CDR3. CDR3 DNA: TGTGCCAGCAGCAGGGGTGGTATCTCCTACGAGCAGTACTTC. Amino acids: CASSRGGISYEQYF.